This TCR beta chain was observed in a study of radiation and T cells in renal cell carcinoma. Germline V gene lookup returns CDR1 SGHDT and CDR2 YYEEEE. The CDR3 has 16 amino acids. V was clipped by 4 bases and J by 2 bases, with 18 bases between them. Study results and caveats: Baseline intratumoral clonotype presence is unknown without pretreatment biopsies. Top tumor clonotypes rose in blood 2 weeks post-radiation, then contracted.

Produced via immunoSEQ multiplex PCR; TCRdb's table is partial and in-frame only. The table records some 150,000 clones, roughly 86% of them present only once. Noted time point: blood 2 weeks post-SBRT. Sample treatment: 15 Gy SBRT to primary tumor, nephrectomy 4 weeks later. Serial blood draws occurred at baseline and 2 and 4 weeks post-SBRT. This clone has more than one count but fewer than ten. Its matching antigen is unknown. Source: blood, taken from a patient whose treatment included radiotherapy and nephrectomy. This receptor was obtained from a woman between 50 and 59 years old with renal cell carcinoma. The genes are TRBV5-6 and TRBJ1-2, with D possibly being TRBD1 (6 bases). The DNA of the CDR3 is TGTGCCAGCAGCCCATCAGGGGATTGGGACAACTATGGCTACACCTTC. Its translation is CASSPSGDWDNYGYTF. The whole variable domain, filled in from reference TRBV5-6 and TRBJ1-2, reads DAGVTQSPTHLIKTRGQQVTLRCSPKSGHDTVSWYQQALGQGPQFIFQYYEEEERQRGNFPDRFSGHQFPNYSSELNVNALLLGDSALYLCASSPSGDWDNYGYTFGSGTRLTVV.